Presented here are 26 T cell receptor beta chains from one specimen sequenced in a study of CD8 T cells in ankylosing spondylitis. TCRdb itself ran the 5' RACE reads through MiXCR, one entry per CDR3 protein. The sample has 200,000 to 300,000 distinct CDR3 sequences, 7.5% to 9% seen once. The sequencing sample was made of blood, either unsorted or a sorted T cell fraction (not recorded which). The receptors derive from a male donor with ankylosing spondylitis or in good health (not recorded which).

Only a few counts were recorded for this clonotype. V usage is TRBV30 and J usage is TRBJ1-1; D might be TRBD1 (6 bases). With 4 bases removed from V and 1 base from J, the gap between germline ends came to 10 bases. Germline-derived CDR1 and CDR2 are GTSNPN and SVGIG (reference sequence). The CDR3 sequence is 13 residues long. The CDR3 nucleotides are TGTGCCTGGAAGGGGGGGGCGAACACTGAAGCTTTCTTT. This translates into CAWKGGANTEAFF.

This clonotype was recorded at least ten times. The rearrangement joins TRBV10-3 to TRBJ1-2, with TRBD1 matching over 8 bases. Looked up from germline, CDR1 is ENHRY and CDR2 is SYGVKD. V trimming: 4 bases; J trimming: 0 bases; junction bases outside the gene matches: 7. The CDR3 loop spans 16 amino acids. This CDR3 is CAISVGTGPANYGYTF. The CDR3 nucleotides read TGTGCCATCAGTGTCGGGACAGGTCCAGCTAACTATGGCTACACCTTC.

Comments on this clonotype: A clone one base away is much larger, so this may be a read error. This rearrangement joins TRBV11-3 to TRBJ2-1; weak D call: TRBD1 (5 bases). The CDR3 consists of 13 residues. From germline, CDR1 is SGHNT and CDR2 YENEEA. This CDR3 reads CTSSLGDTTPQFF. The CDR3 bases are TGTACCAGCAGCTTAGGGGATACCACGCCCCAGTTCTTC.

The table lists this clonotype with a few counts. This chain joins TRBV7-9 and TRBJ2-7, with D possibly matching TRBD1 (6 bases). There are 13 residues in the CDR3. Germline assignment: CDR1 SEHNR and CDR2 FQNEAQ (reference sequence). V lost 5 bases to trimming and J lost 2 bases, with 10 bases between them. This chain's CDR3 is CASSRPGAYEQYF. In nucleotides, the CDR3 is TGTGCCAGCAGCAGACCAGGGGCCTACGAGCAGTACTTC.

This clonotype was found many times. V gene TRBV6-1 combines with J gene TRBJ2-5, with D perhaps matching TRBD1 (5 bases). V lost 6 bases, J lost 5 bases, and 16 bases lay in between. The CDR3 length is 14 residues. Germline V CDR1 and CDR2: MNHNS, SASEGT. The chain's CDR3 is CASRKGQFLETQYF. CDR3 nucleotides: TGTGCCAGCAGAAAAGGACAATTTCTGGAGACCCAGTACTTC.

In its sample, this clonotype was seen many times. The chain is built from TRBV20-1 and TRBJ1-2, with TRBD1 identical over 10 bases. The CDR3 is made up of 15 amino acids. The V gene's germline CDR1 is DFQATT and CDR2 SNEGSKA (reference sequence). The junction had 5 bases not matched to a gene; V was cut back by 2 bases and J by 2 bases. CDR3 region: CSARSPGQGNYGYTF. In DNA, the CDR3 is TGCAGTGCTAGATCCCCGGGACAGGGGAACTATGGCTACACCTTC.

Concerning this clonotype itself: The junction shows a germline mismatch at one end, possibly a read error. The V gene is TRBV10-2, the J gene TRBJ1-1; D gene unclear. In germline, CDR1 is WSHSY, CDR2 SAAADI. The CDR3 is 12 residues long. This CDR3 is CASRAGSTEALF. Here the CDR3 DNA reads TGCGCCAGCAGGGCCGGGTCCACTGAAGCTCTCTTT.

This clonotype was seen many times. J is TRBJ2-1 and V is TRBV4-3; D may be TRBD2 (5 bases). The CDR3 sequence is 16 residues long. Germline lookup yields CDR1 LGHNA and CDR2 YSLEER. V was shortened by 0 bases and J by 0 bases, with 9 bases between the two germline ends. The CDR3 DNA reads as TGCGCCAGCAGCCAAGACCCAGCGGACTCCTACAATGAGCAGTTCTTC. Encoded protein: CASSQDPADSYNEQFF.

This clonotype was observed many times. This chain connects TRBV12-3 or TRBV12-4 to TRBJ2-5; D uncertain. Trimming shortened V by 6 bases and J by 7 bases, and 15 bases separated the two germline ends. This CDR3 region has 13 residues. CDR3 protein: CASSSDTGRTQYF. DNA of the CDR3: TGTGCCAGCAGCTCCGACACTGGCAGGACCCAGTACTTC.

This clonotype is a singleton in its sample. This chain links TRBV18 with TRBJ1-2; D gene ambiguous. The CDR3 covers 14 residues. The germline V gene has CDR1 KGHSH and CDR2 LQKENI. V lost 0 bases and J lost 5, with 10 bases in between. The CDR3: CASSPPGTGYGYTF. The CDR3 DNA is TGTGCCAGCTCACCACCGGGAACTGGGTATGGCTACACCTTC.

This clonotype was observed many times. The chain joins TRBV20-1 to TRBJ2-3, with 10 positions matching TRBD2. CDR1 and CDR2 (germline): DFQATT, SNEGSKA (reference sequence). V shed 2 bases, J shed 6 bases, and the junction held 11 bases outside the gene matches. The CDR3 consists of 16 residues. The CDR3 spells CSARTLAASGGDTQYF. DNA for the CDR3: TGCAGTGCTAGAACATTGGCGGCTAGCGGGGGTGATACGCAGTATTTT.

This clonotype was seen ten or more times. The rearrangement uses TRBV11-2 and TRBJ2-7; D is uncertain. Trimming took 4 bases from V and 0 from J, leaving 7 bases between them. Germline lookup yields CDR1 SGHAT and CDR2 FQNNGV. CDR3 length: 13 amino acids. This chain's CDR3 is CASSSYSSYEQYF. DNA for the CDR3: TGTGCCAGCAGCTCCTATAGCTCCTACGAGCAGTACTTC.

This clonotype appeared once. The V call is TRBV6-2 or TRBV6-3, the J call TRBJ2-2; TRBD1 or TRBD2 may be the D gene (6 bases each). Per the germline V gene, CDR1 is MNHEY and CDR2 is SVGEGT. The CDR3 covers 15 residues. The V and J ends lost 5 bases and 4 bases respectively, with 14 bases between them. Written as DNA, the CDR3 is TGTGCCAGCAGTGTTACGGGGGCGAGCACCGGGGAGCTGTTTTTT. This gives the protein CASSVTGASTGELFF.

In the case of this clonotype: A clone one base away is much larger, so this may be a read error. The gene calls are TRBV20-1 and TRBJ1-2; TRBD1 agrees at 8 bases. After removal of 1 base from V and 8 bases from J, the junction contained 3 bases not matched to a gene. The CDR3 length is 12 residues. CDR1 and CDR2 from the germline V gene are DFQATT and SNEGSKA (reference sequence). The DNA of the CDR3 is TGCAGTGCTAGAGCACAGGGGGAGGGCTACACCTTC. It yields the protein CSARAQGEGYTF.

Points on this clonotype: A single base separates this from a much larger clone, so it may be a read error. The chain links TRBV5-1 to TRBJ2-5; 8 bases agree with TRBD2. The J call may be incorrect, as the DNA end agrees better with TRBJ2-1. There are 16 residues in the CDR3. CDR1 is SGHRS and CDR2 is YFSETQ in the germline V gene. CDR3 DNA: TGCGCCAGCAGCCCGGGACTAGTAGGGGATTGGGAGACCCAGTTCTTC. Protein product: CASSPGLVGDWETQFF.

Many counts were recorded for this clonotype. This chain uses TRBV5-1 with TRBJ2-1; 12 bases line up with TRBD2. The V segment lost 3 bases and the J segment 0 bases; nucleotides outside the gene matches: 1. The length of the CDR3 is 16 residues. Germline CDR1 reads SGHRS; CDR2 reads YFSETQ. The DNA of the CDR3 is TGCGCCAGCAGCTGGACTAGCGGGAACTCCTACAATGAGCAGTTCTTC. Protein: CASSWTSGNSYNEQFF.

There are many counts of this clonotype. CDR3 in amino acids: CASSRRDRSLNEQFF. The CDR3 DNA is TGTGCCAGCAGCCGCCGGGACAGAAGTCTCAATGAGCAGTTCTTC. V and J are TRBV5-6 and TRBJ2-1; 7 bases align to TRBD1. CDR1 SGHDT and CDR2 YYEEEE come from the germline V gene. The CDR3 has 15 amino acids. V trimming: 4 bases; J trimming: 6 bases; junction bases outside the gene matches: 10.

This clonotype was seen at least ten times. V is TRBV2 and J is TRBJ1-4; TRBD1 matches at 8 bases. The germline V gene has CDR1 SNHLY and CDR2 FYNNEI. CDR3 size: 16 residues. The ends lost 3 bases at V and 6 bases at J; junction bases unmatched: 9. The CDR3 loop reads CASSDSGTGKYEKLFF. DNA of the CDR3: TGTGCCAGCAGTGATTCGGGGACAGGAAAGTATGAAAAACTGTTTTTT.

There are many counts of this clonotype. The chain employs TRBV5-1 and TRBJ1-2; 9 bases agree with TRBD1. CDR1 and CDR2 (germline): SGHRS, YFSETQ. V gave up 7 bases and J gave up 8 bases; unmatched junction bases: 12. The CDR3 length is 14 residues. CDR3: CASDTGGDSRGYTF. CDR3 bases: TGCGCCAGCGATACAGGGGGCGATTCTAGAGGCTACACCTTC.

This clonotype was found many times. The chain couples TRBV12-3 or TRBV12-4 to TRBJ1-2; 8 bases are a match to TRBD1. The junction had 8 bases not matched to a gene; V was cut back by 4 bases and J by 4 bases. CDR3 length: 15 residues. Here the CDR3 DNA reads TGTGCCAGCAGTTCGGACAGGGTACAGGTCTATGGCTACACCTTC. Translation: CASSSDRVQVYGYTF.

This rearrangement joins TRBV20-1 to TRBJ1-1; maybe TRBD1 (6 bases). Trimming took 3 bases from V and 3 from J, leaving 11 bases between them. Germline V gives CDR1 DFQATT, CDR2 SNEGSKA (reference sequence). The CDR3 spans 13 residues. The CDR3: CSASLDSHTEAFF. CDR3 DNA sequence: TGCAGTGCTAGTTTGGACAGTCACACTGAAGCTTTCTTT.

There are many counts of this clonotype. In DNA form, the CDR3 reads TGTGCCCGTGCAGGGGGAAGAACGGAGACCCAGTACTTC. Translation gives CARAGGRTETQYF. The chain uses TRBV30 and TRBJ2-5, with TRBD1 matching over 7 bases. This CDR3 is 13 amino acids long. V shed 8 bases and J 5 bases; nucleotides not matched to a gene: 11. From germline, CDR1 is GTSNPN and CDR2 SVGIG (reference sequence). Full variable domain (rest looked up from reference TRBV30 and TRBJ2-5): SQTIHQWPATLVQPVGSPLSLECTVEGTSNPNLYWYRQAAGRGLQLLFYSVGIGQISSEVPQNLSASRPQDRQFILSSKKLLLSDSGFYLCARAGGRTETQYFGPGTRLLVL.

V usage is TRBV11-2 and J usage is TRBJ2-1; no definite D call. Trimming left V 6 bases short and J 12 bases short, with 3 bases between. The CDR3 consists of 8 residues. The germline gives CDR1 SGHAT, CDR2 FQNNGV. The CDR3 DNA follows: TGTGCCAGCAGACCGCAGTTCTTC. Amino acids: CASRPQFF.

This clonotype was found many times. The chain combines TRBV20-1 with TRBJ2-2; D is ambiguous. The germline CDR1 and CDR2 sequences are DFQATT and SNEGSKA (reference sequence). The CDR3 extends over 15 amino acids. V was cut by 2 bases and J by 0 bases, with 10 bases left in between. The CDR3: CSARSLGTNTGELFF. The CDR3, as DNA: TGCAGTGCTAGATCTCTAGGGACGAACACCGGGGAGCTGTTTTTT.

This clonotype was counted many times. The CDR3: CASSQAGGTDTQYF. The CDR3, as DNA: TGTGCCAGCAGCCAAGCGGGGGGGACAGATACGCAGTATTTT. The chain combines TRBV4-2 with TRBJ2-3; TRBD2 agrees at 8 bases. The length of the CDR3 is 14 residues. Germline V gene data show CDR1 as LGHNA and CDR2 as YNFKEQ. V lost 1 base, J lost 3 bases, and 0 bases stayed unmatched.

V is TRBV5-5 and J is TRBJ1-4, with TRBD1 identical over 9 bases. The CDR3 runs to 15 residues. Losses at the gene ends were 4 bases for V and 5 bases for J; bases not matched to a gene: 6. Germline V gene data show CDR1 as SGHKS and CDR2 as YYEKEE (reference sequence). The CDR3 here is CASSLLGQGNEKLFF. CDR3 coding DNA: TGTGCCAGCAGCCTTTTGGGACAGGGCAATGAAAAACTGTTTTTT.